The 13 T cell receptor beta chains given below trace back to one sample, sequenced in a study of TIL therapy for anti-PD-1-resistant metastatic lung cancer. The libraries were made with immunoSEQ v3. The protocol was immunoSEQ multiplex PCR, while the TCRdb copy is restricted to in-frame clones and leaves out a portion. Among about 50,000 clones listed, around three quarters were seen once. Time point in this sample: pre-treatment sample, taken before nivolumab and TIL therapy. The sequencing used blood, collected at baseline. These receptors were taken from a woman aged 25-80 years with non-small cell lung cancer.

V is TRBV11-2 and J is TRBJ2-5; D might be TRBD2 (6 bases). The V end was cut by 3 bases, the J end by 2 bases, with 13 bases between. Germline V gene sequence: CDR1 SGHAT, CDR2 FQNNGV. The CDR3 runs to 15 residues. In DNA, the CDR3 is TGTGCCAGCAGCTTTTCCGGGACTCGACAAGAGACCCAGTACTTC. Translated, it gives CASSFSGTRQETQYF.

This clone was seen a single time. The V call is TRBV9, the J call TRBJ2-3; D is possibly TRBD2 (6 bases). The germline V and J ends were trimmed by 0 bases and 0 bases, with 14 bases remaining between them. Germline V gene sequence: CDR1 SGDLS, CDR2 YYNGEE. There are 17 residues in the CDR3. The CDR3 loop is CASSVGRGPASTDTQYF. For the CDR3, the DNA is TGTGCCAGCAGCGTAGGGCGGGGTCCAGCTAGCACAGATACGCAGTATTTT.

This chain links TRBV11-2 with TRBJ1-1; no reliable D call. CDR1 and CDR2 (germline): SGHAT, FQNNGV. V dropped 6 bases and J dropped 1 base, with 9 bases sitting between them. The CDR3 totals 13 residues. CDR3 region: CASRIFSNTEAFF. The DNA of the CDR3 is TGTGCCAGCAGGATCTTCTCGAACACTGAAGCTTTCTTT. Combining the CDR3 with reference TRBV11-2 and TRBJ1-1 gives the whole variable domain EAGVAQSPRYKIIEKRQSVAFWCNPISGHATLYWYQQILGQGPKLLIQFQNNGVVDDSQLPKDRFSAERLKGVDSTLKIQPAKLEDSAVYLCASRIFSNTEAFFGQGTRLTVV.

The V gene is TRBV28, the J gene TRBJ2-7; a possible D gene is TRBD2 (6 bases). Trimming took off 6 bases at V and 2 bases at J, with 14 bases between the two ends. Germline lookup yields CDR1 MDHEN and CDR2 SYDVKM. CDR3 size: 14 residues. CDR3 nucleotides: TGTGCCAGCAGATCCGGAGGGGCGGCCTACGAGCAGTACTTC. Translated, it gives CASRSGGAAYEQYF.

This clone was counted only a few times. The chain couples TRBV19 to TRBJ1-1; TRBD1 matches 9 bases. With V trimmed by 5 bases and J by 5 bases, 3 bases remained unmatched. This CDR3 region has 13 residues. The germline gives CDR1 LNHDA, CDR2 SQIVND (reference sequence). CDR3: CASSEQGATEAFF. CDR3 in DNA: TGTGCCAGTAGTGAACAGGGGGCGACTGAAGCTTTCTTT.

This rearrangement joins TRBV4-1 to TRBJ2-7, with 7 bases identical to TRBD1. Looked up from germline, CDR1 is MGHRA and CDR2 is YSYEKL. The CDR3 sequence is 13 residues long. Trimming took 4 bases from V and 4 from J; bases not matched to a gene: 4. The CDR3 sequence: CASSLGQPYEQYF. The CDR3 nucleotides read TGCGCCAGCAGCCTGGGACAGCCTTACGAGCAGTACTTC.

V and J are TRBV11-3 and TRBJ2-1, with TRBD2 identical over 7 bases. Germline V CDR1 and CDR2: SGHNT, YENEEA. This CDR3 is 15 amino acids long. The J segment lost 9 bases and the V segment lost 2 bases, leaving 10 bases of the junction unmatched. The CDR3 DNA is TGTGCCAGCAGCTTATCGTCTAGCGGAGGGAGTGAGCAGTTCTTC. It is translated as CASSLSSSGGSEQFF.

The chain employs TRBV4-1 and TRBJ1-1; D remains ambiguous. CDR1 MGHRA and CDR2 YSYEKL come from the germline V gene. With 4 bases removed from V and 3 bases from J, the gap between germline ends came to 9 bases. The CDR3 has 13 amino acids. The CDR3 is CASSPRRDTEAFF. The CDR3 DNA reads TGCGCCAGCAGCCCCCGACGGGACACTGAAGCTTTCTTT.

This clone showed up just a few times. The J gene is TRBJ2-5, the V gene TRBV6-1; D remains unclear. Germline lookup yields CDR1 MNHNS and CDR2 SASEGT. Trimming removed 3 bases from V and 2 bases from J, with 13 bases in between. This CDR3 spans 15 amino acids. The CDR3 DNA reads TGTGCCAGCAGTGATATCGTGGGGTCTCAAGAGACCCAGTACTTC. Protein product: CASSDIVGSQETQYF.

As DNA, the CDR3 is TGTGCCAGCAGCCGACTAGCCTCAGATACGCAGTATTTT. It specifies CASSRLASDTQYF. This chain joins TRBV4-2 and TRBJ2-3; TRBD2 agrees at 7 bases. Germline trimming cut 4 bases from V and 4 bases from J; bases unmatched to any gene: 2. CDR3 length: 13 amino acids. Germline CDR1 and CDR2: LGHNA and YNFKEQ.

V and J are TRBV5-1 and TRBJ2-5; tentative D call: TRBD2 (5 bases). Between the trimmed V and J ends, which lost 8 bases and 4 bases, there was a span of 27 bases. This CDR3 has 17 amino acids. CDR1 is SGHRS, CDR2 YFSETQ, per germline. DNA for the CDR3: TGCGCCAGTAGCCTCCGAGAGGGCCTAAACCTGGGAGAGACCCAGTACTTC. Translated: CASSLREGLNLGETQYF.

This chain's CDR3 is CASSSSMNTEAFF. Here the CDR3 DNA reads TGTGCCAGCAGTTCCTCCATGAACACTGAAGCTTTCTTT. The rearrangement joins TRBV7-2 to TRBJ1-1; D is uncertain. The CDR3 runs to 13 residues. Germline CDR1 reads SGHTA; CDR2 reads FQGNSA. Trimming took 6 bases from V and 0 from J, leaving 8 bases between them.

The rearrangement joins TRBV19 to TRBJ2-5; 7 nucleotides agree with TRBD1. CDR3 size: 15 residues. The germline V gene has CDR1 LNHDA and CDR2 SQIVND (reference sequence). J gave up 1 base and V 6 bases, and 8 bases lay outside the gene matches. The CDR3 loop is CASSIQGTLQETQYF. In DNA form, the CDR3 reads TGTGCCAGTAGCATACAGGGGACCCTCCAAGAGACCCAGTACTTC. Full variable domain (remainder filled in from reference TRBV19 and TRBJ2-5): DGGITQSPKYLFRKEGQNVTLSCEQNLNHDAMYWYRQDPGQGLRLIYYSQIVNDFQKGDIAEGYSVSREKKESFPLTVTSAQKNPTAFYLCASSIQGTLQETQYFGPGTRLLVL.